This TCR beta chain is from a study of vaccination and CD4 T cells after COVID-19. Looking at the study overall: Between diagnosis and the drawing of post-COVID samples lay a median approximately 95 days (range 35 to 161). Overall study results and limits: Convalescent patients' clones that were vaccine-specific were spike mono-reactive in 304 of 307 cases.

Documented treatment: 10-day PBMC culture with coronavirus spike peptide pools or control peptides (ViraFEST assay). Following expansion of antigen-specific T cells with peptide pools, ViraFEST then sequenced TCRs. In the case of this clonotype: Antigen: not known.

Sequenced with the Oncomine TCR Beta short-read assay was DNA taken from cultured CD4+ T cells. From the PCR reads, TCRdb called clonotypes with MiXCR, one entry per CDR3 protein. The table has some 9,600 distinct CDR3 sequences, approximately 59% seen once. The sequencing sample was made of CD4+ T cells from blood, cultured in vitro. The receptor comes from a human donor who had recovered from COVID-19.

CDR3 loop: CASSLSPARDTQYF. CDR3 DNA: TGTGCCAGCAGCTTAAGTCCCGCGCGAGATACGCAGTATTTT. This chain uses TRBV7-3 with TRBJ2-3; D is unresolved. The germline CDR1 and CDR2 sequences are SGHTA and FQGTGA. The CDR3 loop spans 14 amino acids. The V and J ends lost 1 base and 5 bases respectively, with 10 bases between them. The complete variable domain, with remaining parts taken from reference TRBV7-3 and TRBJ2-3, reads GAGVSQTPSNKVTEKGKYVELRCDPISGHTALYWYRQSLGQGPEFLIYFQGTGAADDSGLPNDRFFAVRPEGSVSTLKIQRTERGDSAVYLCASSLSPARDTQYFGPGTRLTVL.